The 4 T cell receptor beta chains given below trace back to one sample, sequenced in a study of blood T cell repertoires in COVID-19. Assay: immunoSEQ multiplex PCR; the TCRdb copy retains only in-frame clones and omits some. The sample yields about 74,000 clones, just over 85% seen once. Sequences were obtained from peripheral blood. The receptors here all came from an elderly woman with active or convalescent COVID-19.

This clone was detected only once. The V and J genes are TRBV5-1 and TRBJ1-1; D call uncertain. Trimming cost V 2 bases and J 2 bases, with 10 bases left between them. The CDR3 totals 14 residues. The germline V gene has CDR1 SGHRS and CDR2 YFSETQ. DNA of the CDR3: TGCGCCAGCAGCTTAGACAACGTTAACACTGAAGCTTTCTTT. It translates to CASSLDNVNTEAFF.

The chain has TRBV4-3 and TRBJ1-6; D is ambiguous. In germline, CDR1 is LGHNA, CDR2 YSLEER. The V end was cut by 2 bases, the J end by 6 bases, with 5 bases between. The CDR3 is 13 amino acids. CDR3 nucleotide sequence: TGCGCCAGCAGCCAACACGGTAATTCACCCCTCCACTTT. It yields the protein CASSQHGNSPLHF.

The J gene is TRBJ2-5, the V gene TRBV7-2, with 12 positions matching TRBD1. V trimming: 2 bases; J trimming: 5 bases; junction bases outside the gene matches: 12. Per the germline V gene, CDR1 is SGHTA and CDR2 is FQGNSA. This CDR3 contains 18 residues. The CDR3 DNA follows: TGTGCCAGCAGCTTACGGTCCCCGGGACAGGGGGCGGGCGAGACCCAGTACTTC. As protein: CASSLRSPGQGAGETQYF.

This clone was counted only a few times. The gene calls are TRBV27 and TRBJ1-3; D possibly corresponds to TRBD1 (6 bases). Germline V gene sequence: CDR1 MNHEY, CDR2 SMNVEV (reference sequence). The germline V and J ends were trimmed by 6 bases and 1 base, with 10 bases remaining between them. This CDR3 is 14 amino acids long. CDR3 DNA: TGTGCCAGCAGGCTCCAGGGGTCTGGAAACACCATATATTTT. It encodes CASRLQGSGNTIYF.